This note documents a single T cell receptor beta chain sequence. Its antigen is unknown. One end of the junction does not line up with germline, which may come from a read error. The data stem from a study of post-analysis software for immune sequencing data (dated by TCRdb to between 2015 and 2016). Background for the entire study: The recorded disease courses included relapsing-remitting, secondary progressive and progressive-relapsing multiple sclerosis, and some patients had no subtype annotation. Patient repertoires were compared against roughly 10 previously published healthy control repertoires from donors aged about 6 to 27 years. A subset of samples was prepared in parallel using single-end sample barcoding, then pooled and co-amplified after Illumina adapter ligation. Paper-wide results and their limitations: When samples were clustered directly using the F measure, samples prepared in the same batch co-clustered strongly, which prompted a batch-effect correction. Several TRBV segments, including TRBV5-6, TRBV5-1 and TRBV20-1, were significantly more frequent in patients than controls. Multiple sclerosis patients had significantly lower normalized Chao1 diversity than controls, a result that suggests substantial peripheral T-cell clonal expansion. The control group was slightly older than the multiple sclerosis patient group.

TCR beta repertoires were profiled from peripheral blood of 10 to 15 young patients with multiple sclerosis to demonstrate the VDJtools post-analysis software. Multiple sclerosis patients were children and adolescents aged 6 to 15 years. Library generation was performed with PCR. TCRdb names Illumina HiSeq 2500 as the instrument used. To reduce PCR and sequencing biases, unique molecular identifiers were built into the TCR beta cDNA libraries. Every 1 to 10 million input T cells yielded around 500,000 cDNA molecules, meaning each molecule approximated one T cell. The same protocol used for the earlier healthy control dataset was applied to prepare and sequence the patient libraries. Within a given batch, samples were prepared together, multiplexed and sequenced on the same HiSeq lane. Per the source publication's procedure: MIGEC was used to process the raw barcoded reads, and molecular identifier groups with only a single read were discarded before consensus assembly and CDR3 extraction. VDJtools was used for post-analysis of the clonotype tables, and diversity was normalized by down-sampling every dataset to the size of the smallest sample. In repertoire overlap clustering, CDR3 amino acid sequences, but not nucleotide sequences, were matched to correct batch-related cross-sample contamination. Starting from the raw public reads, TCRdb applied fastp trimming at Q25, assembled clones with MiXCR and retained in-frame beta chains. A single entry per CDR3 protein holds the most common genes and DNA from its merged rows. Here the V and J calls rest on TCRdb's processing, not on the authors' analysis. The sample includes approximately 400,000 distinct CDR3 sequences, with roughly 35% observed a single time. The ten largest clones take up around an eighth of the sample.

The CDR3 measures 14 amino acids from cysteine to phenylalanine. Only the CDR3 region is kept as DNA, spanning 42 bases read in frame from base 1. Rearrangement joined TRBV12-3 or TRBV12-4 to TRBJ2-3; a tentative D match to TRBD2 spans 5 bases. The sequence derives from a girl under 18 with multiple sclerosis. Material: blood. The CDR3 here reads CASTTSGRPDAQYF. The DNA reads TGTGCCAGCACGACCAGCGGAAGGCCAGATGCGCAGTATTTT.